Listed below are T cell receptor beta chains from one sample, sequenced in a study of blood T cell repertoires in COVID-19. Method: immunoSEQ multiplex PCR; TCRdb's copy keeps in-frame clones and lacks some. The table has about 220,000 clones, around 87% seen once. The specimen sequenced was PBMCs or T cells enriched from blood (not recorded which). Receptor source: a man younger than 40 who had been exposed to COVID-19. CDR3s include the opening cysteine and the closing phenylalanine or tryptophan. D genes are given only for firm matches. Only some rows state a clone size, as once, few, many or a class for expanded clones.

-,TRBV2,-,TRBJ2-7,TGTGCCAGCAAGGGCAGGACTATCTACGAGCAGTACTTC,CASKGRTIYEQYF
TRBD1,TRBV19,-,TRBJ1-1,TGTGCCAGTAGTGGGACAGTGAACACTGAAGCTTTCTTT,CASSGTVNTEAFF
-,TRBV29-1,-,TRBJ2-3,TGCAGCGTTGAGCGGAGCACAGATACGCAGTATTTT,CSVERSTDTQYF
TRBD2,TRBV11-1,-,TRBJ2-7,TGTGCCAGCAGCTTACGTTCGGGAGGTGCGTACTTC,CASSLRSGGAYF
-,TRBV6-5,once,TRBJ2-2,TGTGCCAGCAGTTACCGGGACATCCCCTCCGGGGAGCTGTTTTTT,CASSYRDIPSGELFF
TRBD2,TRBV13,-,TRBJ2-5,TGTGCCAGCAGCCCCCCGAAGAGGACTAGCGGGGCTCAAGAGACCCAGTACTTC,CASSPPKRTSGAQETQYF
-,TRBV6-5,once,TRBJ1-6,TGTGCCAGCCGCCTGACGGGAATTTATAATTCACCCCTCCACTTT,CASRLTGIYNSPLHF
-,TRBV19,once,TRBJ1-4,TGTGCCAGTAGTATCCTCCAGGTTAATGAAAAACTGTTTTTT,CASSILQVNEKLFF
TRBD1,TRBV2,-,TRBJ2-2,TGTGCCAGGGACAGGGCTCAGTCCGGACCCTCCGGGGAGCTGTTTTTT,CARDRAQSGPSGELFF
TRBD1,TRBV12-5,-,TRBJ1-1,TGTGCTAGTGGTTCAGGACAGGGCACGAACACTGAAGCTTTCTTT,CASGSGQGTNTEAFF
TRBD2,TRBV7-8,-,TRBJ2-2,TGTGCCAGCAGCTTACCCCTCCCGGCAGCGGGGGTAACCGGGGAGCTGTTTTTT,CASSLPLPAAGVTGELFF
TRBD2,TRBV5-6,once,TRBJ2-3,TGTGCCAGCAGCCGCGAGCGGGGGGTGCAGTATTTT,CASSRERGVQYF
-,TRBV7-2,few,TRBJ1-2,TGTGCCAGCACCCCGTTTAACAGAAATTATAACTATGGCTACACCTTC,CASTPFNRNYNYGYTF
-,TRBV18,once,TRBJ1-1,TGTGCCAGCTCACCAGGCAGGGCGAATACTGAAGCTTTCTTT,CASSPGRANTEAFF
TRBD1,TRBV28,-,TRBJ1-3,TGTGCCAGCAGTCCCACGACAGGGGCCCTGGACCCTGGAAACACCATATATTTT,CASSPTTGALDPGNTIYF
-,TRBV5-1,-,TRBJ1-2,TGCGCCAGCAGCTTAATCGATACGCAGGGCGGCTACACCTTC,CASSLIDTQGGYTF